This T cell receptor beta chain was observed in a study of cytomegalovirus exposure and HLA in healthy donors. This CDR3 is 13 amino acids long. Trimming took off 2 bases at V and 2 bases at J, with 8 bases between the two ends. Germline V gene sequence: CDR1 SGHKS, CDR2 YYEKEE (reference sequence). Primers for the PCR totalled 60 Vbeta and 13 Jbeta. Sequencing was performed with immunoSEQ multiplex PCR; in TCRdb, only in-frame clones are kept and a portion is missing. The sample yields about 82,000 clones, around 77% seen once. Points from the study as a whole: From TCR beta sequences, most subjects' HLA-A and HLA-B alleles were reportedly predicted accurately. DRB1 showed the most TCR associations and HLA-C the fewest in a later analysis, as rates varied by HLA locus. Exclusion applied to some V segments, including TRBV6-2 and TRBV6-3, as they were indistinguishable.

Worth noting for this clone: The antigen remains unidentified.

Healthy bone marrow donors formed the donor group. The origin of this receptor is a man aged 45 to 65 in good health and CMV-seronegative. Source material: PBMCs. The V and J genes are TRBV5-5 and TRBJ2-7; D unclear. The chain's CDR3 is CASSFRHPYEQYF. In nucleotides, the CDR3 is TGTGCCAGCAGCTTCCGACACCCCTACGAGCAGTACTTC.